This entry is about one T cell receptor (beta chain). Its matching antigen is unknown. This sample stems from a study of T cell responses to AZD1222 COVID-19 vaccine. Study-wide points: Donor demographics were predominantly white British with a female majority; clonal diversity may be underestimated.

The assay was immunoSEQ multiplex PCR, and TCRdb's table has in-frame clones only and misses some. The sample has 100,000 to 150,000 clones; 89% are singletons. The sequence was collected from an adult in good health. This specimen was peripheral blood, taken on day 0 of AZD1222 vaccination.

CDR3 sequence (DNA): TGTGCCAGCATGGGGGCCGACGTTGGGGAGCAGTACTTC. This gives the protein CASMGADVGEQYF. The rearrangement joins TRBV28 to TRBJ2-7, with TRBD1 as a possible D gene (6 bases). Germline V gene sequence: CDR1 MDHEN, CDR2 SYDVKM. V dropped 7 bases and J dropped 7 bases, with 17 bases sitting between them. The CDR3 spans 13 residues.